These 14 T cell receptor beta chains originate from one sample sequenced in a study of technical replicates of blood from four donors. The repertoire was sequenced with immunoSEQ multiplex PCR; TCRdb's copy has only in-frame clones and lacks some. This sample has nearly 95,000 clones; 90% to 97% occur once, and the top ten carry roughly 0.39%. Sequencing was performed on T cells isolated from PBMCs. Source of these receptors: a human donor in good health.

This clone was recorded a few times. This chain links TRBV7-9 with TRBJ1-4; D is uncertain. V lost 2 bases and J lost 6, with 13 bases in between. Germline CDR1 and CDR2: SEHNR and FQNEAQ (reference sequence). This CDR3 comprises 15 residues. As DNA, the CDR3 is TGTGCCAGCAGCTTACTCGGGGATCGGGATGAAAAACTGTTTTTT. Its translation is CASSLLGDRDEKLFF.

The chain carries TRBV18 and TRBJ2-1; D may be TRBD2 (6 bases). This CDR3 spans 14 amino acids. Germline assignment: CDR1 KGHSH and CDR2 LQKENI. The germline V and J ends were trimmed by 3 bases and 4 bases, with 10 bases remaining between them. Here the CDR3 reads CASSPPGGYNEQFF. The CDR3 DNA sequence: TGTGCCAGCTCACCTCCCGGGGGTTACAATGAGCAGTTCTTC.

This clone has only a few counts. The genes are TRBV30 and TRBJ2-7, with TRBD2 as a possible D gene (6 bases). Germline V lookup: CDR1 GTSNPN, CDR2 SVGIG (reference sequence). V was trimmed by 2 bases and J by 5 bases, leaving 7 bases between them. This CDR3 comprises 11 residues. CDR3 nucleotides: TGTGCCTGGAGTTGGAGGGACGAGCAGTACTTC. Protein product: CAWSWRDEQYF.

The genes are TRBV13 and TRBJ2-3, with 7 bases fitting TRBD2. This CDR3 has 17 amino acids. Germline CDR1 and CDR2: PRHDT and FYEKMQ (reference sequence). With V trimmed by 8 bases and J by 2 bases, 16 bases remained unmatched. Here the CDR3 reads CASGLGGGGRYTDTQYF. The CDR3 DNA reads TGTGCCAGCGGACTCGGTGGGGGGGGGAGGTACACAGATACGCAGTATTTT.

This rearrangement joins TRBV13 to TRBJ1-2; 8 bases line up with TRBD1. CDR3 length: 13 residues. In germline, CDR1 is PRHDT, CDR2 FYEKMQ (reference sequence). V lost 5 bases to trimming and J lost 7 bases; unmatched junction nucleotides: 6. CDR3 region: CASSPAGGLGYTF. CDR3 bases: TGTGCCAGCAGCCCCGCAGGGGGCCTTGGCTACACCTTC.

V gene TRBV5-6 combines with J gene TRBJ2-5, with a weak D call TRBD2 (5 bases). The J call may be faulty, since TRBJ2-7 better matches the DNA end. The CDR3 spans 11 residues. Germline V gene data show CDR1 as SGHDT and CDR2 as YYEEEE. In DNA form, the CDR3 reads TGTGCCAGCAGCACTAGTTACGAGCAGTACTTC. The encoded protein is CASSTSYEQYF.

The gene calls are TRBV25-1 and TRBJ1-1; D is ambiguous. The CDR3 has 11 residues. Trimming removed 5 bases from V and 4 bases from J, with 5 bases in between. CDR1 MGHDK and CDR2 SYGVNS come from the germline V gene. The CDR3, as DNA: TGTGCCAGCAGTCTTTTCACTGAAGCTTTCTTT. This codes for CASSLFTEAFF.

The rearrangement uses TRBV5-1 and TRBJ1-1; D might be TRBD1 (5 bases). Trimming removed 4 bases from V and 0 bases from J, with 13 bases in between. CDR3 length equals 15 residues. Germline V gene lookup returns CDR1 SGHRS and CDR2 YFSETQ. The CDR3 is CASSTDTYMNTEAFF. The CDR3 coding sequence is TGCGCCAGCAGCACGGACACCTACATGAACACTGAAGCTTTCTTT. The full variable domain, rest sourced from reference TRBV5-1 and TRBJ1-1, is KAGVTQTPRYLIKTRGQQVTLSCSPISGHRSVSWYQQTPGQGLQFLFEYFSETQRNKGNFPGRFSGRQFSNSRSEMNVSTLELGDSALYLCASSTDTYMNTEAFFGQGTRLTVV.

The V and J genes are TRBV6-5 and TRBJ1-1, with 7 nucleotides matching TRBD1. Trimming took 6 bases from V and 0 from J; bases not matched to a gene: 1. The germline V gene has CDR1 MNHEY and CDR2 SVGAGI. This CDR3 contains 13 residues. CDR3 residues: CASRGTVNTEAFF. The CDR3 DNA follows: TGTGCCAGCAGGGGGACAGTGAACACTGAAGCTTTCTTT.

J is TRBJ2-7 and V is TRBV27; a weak D match, TRBD2 (6 bases). V was trimmed by 2 bases and J by 1 base, leaving 12 bases between them. The CDR3 loop spans 15 amino acids. Germline CDR1 MNHEY, CDR2 SMNVEV (reference sequence). The chain's CDR3 is CASSLGGPRSYEQYF. The CDR3 nucleotides are TGTGCCAGCAGTTTAGGAGGGCCTCGGTCCTACGAGCAGTACTTC.

This chain joins TRBV7-3 and TRBJ2-7, with 13 bases fitting TRBD2. The CDR3 has 17 amino acids. Unmatched junction bases numbered 10, after V lost 5 bases and J lost 3 bases. CDR1 and CDR2 from the germline V gene are SGHTA and FQGTGA. As DNA, the CDR3 is TGTGCCAGCAGCCCTAACGGACTAGCGGGAGTAATCTACGAGCAGTACTTC. Protein: CASSPNGLAGVIYEQYF.

The CDR3: CASSLADTGAASDTQYF. The CDR3 nucleotides are TGTGCCAGCAGCTTAGCGGATACGGGAGCGGCGTCAGATACGCAGTATTTT. The rearrangement links TRBV7-9 to TRBJ2-3; D is perhaps TRBD2 (6 bases). The germline gives CDR1 SEHNR, CDR2 FQNEAQ (reference sequence). V was shortened by 0 bases and J by 4 bases, with 17 bases between the two germline ends. The CDR3 runs 17 residues.

The rearrangement links TRBV30 to TRBJ1-1, with 11 bases fitting TRBD1. The germline CDR1 and CDR2 sequences are GTSNPN and SVGIG (reference sequence). Trimming took 3 bases from V and 3 from J; bases not matched to a gene: 6. CDR3 length: 15 residues. CDR3 in DNA: TGTGCCTGGAGGGGACAGGGGGATTGGGACACTGAAGCTTTCTTT. It yields the protein CAWRGQGDWDTEAFF.

The chain combines TRBV7-2 with TRBJ2-1, with 7 bases fitting TRBD1. The CDR3 spans 12 residues. The V gene end was trimmed by 7 bases and the J gene end by 9 bases; junction bases not matched to a gene: 6. Germline V lookup: CDR1 SGHTA, CDR2 FQGNSA. CDR3 region: CASTRDSREQFF. The CDR3 nucleotides are TGTGCCAGCACCCGGGACAGCCGTGAGCAGTTCTTC.